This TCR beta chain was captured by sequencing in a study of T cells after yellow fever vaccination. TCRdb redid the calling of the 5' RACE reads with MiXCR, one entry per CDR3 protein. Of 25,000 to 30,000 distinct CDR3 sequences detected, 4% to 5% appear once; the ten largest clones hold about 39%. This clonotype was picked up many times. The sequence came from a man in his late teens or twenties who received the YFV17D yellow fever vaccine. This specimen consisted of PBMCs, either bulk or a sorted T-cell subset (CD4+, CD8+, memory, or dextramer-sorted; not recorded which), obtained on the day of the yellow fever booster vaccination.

Here the CDR3 reads CASSSRPDYEQYF. The CDR3 coding sequence is TGTGCCAGCAGTTCCCGACCGGACTACGAGCAGTACTTC. The chain employs TRBV12-3 or TRBV12-4 and TRBJ2-7; no clear D gene. Deletions cut 4 bases from V and 3 bases from J, with 10 bases between. This CDR3 has 13 amino acids.